This TCR beta chain was sequenced in a study of blood T cell repertoires in COVID-19. Across the whole study: Acute and convalescent COVID-19 specimens originated in the United States, Italy and Spain.

The protocol was immunoSEQ multiplex PCR, while the TCRdb copy is restricted to in-frame clones and leaves out a portion. The sample has about 340,000 clones, around 86% seen once. The CDR3 is made up of 11 amino acids. V was pared by 8 bases and J by 6 bases, with 11 bases between. From germline, CDR1 is MNHEY and CDR2 SVGAGI. This rearrangement joins TRBV6-5 to TRBJ2-7; TRBD1 is a possible D gene (6 bases). This TCR was sampled from a woman in her 50s with COVID-19, enrolled during active disease. The sequenced sample was peripheral blood. CDR3 residues: CASSVQGEQYF. CDR3 nucleotides: TGTGCCAGCTCGGTACAGGGCGAGCAGTACTTC.